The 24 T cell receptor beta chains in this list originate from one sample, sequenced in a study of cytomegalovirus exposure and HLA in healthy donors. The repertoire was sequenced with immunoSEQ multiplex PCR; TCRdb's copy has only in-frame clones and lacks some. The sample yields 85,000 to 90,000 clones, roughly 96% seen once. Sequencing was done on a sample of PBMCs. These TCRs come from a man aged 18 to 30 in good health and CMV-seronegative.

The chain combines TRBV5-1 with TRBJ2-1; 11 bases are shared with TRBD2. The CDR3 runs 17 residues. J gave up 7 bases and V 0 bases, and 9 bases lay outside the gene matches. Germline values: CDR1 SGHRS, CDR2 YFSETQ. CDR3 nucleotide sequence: TGCGCCAGCAGCTTGGGGGGACTAGCGGACCAGGGGAATGAGCAGTTCTTC. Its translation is CASSLGGLADQGNEQFF.

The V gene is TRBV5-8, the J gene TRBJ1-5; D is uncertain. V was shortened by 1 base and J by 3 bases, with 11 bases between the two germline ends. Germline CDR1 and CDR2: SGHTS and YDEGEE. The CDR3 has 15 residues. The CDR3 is CASSLRSEFNQPQHF. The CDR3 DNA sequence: TGTGCCAGCAGCTTGCGGAGCGAATTCAATCAGCCCCAGCATTTT.

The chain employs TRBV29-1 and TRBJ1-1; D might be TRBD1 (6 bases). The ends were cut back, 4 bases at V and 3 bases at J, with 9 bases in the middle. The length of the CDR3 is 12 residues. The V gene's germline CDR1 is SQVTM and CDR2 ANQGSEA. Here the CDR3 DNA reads TGCAGCGTTGTGTGGGGGCACACTGAAGCTTTCTTT. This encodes CSVVWGHTEAFF.

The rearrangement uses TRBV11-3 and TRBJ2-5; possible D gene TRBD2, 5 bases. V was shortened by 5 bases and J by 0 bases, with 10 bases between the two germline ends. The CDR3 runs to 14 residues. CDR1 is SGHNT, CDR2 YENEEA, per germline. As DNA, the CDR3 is TGTGCCAGCAGCCAAGACTATTACCAAGAGACCCAGTACTTC. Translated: CASSQDYYQETQYF.

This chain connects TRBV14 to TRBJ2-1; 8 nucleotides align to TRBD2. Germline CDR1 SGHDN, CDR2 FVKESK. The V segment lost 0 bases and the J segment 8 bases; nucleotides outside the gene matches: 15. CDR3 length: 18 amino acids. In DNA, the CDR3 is TGTGCCAGCAGCCAAGAAGAGGGTGGTCTAGCGGGTTCCCATGAGCAGTTCTTC. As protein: CASSQEEGGLAGSHEQFF.

The CDR3 reads CATSREGALGGADTQYF. In nucleotides, the CDR3 is TGTGCCACCAGCAGAGAAGGGGCACTCGGGGGGGCAGATACGCAGTATTTT. The chain has TRBV15 and TRBJ2-3; 8 bases agree with TRBD2. Trimming took 0 bases from V and 4 from J; bases not matched to a gene: 9. The CDR3 has 17 amino acids. Germline CDR1 is LNHNV and CDR2 is YYDKDF (reference sequence).

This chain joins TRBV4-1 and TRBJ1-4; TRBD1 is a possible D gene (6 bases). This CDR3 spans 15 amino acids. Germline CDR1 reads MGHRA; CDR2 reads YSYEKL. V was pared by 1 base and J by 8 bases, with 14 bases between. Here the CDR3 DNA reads TGCGCCAGCAGCCAAGTCCACAGGGTTGAGGAAAAACTGTTTTTT. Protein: CASSQVHRVEEKLFF.

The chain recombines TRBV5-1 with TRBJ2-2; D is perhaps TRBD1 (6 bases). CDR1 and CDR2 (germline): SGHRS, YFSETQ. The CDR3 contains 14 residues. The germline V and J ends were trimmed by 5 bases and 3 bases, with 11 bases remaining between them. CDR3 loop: CASSRDTDTGELFF. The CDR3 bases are TGCGCCAGCAGTCGGGACACAGACACCGGGGAGCTGTTTTTT.

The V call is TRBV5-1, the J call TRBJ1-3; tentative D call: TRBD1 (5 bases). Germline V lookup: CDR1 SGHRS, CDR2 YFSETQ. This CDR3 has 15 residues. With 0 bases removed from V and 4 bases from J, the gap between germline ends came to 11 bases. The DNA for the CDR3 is TGCGCCAGCAGCTTGGACGTGGGGGGAGGAAACACCATATATTTT. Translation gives CASSLDVGGGNTIYF.

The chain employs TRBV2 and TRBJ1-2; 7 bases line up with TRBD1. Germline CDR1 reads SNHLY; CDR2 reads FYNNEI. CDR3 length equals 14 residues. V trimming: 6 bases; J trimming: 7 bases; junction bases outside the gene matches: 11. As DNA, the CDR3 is TGTGCCAGCAGCGCAGGGGGTTTGTTCGGTGGCTACACCTTC. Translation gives CASSAGGLFGGYTF. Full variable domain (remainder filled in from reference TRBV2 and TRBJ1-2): EPEVTQTPSHQVTQMGQEVILRCVPISNHLYFYWYRQILGQKVEFLVSFYNNEISEKSEIFDDQFSVERPDGSNFTLKIRSTKLEDSAMYFCASSAGGLFGGYTFGSGTRLTVV.

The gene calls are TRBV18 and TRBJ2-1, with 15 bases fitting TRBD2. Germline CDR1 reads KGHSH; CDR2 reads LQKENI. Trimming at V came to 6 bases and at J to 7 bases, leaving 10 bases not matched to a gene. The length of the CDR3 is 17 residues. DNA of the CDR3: TGTGCCAGCTCCCCTGGACTAGCGGGAGGGCCAAGTAATGAGCAGTTCTTC. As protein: CASSPGLAGGPSNEQFF.

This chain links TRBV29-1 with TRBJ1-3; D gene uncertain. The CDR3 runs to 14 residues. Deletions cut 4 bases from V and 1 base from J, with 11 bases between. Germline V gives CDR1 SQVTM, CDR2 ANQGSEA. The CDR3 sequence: CSVVGPGSGNTIYF. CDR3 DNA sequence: TGCAGCGTTGTCGGACCGGGGTCTGGAAACACCATATATTTT.

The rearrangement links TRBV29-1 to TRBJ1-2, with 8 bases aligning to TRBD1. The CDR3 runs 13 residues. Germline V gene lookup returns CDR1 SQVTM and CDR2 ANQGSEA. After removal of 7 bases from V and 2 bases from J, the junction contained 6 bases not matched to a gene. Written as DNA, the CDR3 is TGCAGCGCTCATCGACAGGGGAACTATGGCTACACCTTC. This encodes CSAHRQGNYGYTF.

DNA for the CDR3: TGTGCCAGCAGTGAAGCTCAGGGGGCCCCTTCCGAGCAGTACTTC. Translated, it gives CASSEAQGAPSEQYF. The rearrangement uses TRBV6-1 and TRBJ2-7; 8 bases fit TRBD1. Germline loops: CDR1 MNHNS, CDR2 SASEGT. Trimming took 0 bases from V and 6 from J; bases not matched to a gene: 7. The CDR3 covers 15 residues.

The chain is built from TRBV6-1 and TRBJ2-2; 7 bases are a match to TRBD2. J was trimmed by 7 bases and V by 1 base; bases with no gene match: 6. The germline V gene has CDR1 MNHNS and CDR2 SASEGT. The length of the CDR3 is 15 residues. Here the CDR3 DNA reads TGTGCCAGCAGTGAAGGGGGAGGGTGGGTCGGGGAGCTGTTTTTT. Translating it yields CASSEGGGWVGELFF.

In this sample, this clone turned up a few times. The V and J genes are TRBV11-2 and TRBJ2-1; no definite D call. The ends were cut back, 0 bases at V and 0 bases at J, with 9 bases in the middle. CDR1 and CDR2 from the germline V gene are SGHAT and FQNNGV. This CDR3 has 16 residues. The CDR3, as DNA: TGTGCCAGCAGCTTAGATTACCTGGCCTCCTACAATGAGCAGTTCTTC. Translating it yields CASSLDYLASYNEQFF.

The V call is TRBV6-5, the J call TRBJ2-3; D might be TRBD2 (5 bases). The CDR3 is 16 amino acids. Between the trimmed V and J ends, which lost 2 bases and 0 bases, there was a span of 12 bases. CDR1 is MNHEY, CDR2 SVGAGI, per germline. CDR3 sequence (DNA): TGTGCCAGCAGTTACGGAGCGGTCCCTAGCACAGATACGCAGTATTTT. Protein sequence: CASSYGAVPSTDTQYF.

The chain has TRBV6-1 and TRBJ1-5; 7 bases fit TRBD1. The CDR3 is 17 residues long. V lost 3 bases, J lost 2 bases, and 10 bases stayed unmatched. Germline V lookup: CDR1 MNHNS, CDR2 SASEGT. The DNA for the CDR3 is TGTGCCAGCAGTGACCCGTACAGGGGCGCTCGCAATCAGCCCCAGCATTTT. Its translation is CASSDPYRGARNQPQHF.

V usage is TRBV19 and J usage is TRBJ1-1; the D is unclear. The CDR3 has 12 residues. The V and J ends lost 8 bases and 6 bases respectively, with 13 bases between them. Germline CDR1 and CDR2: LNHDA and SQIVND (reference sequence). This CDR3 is CASRGKGPEAFF. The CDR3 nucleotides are TGTGCCAGTCGCGGAAAAGGCCCTGAAGCTTTCTTT. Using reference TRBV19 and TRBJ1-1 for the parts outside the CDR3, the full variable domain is DGGITQSPKYLFRKEGQNVTLSCEQNLNHDAMYWYRQDPGQGLRLIYYSQIVNDFQKGDIAEGYSVSREKKESFPLTVTSAQKNPTAFYLCASRGKGPEAFFGQGTRLTVV.

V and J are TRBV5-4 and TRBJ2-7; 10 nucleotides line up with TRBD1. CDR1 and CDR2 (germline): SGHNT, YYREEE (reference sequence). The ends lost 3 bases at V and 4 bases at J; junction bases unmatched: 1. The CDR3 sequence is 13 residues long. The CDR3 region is CASSWGQGYEQYF. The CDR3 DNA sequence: TGTGCCAGCAGCTGGGGACAGGGGTACGAGCAGTACTTC.

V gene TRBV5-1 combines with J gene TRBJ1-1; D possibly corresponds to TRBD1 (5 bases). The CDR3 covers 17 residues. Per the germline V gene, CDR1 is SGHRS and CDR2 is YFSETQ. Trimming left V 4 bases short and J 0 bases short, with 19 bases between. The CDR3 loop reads CASSESGTYHMNTEAFF. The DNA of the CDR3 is TGCGCCAGCAGCGAATCCGGGACTTACCACATGAACACTGAAGCTTTCTTT.

For the CDR3, the DNA is TGCGCCAGCAGCTTGGCCCTAGGGACAGGGGAGCATGGCTACACCTTC. This encodes CASSLALGTGEHGYTF. V gene TRBV5-1 combines with J gene TRBJ1-2; 10 bases map to TRBD1. CDR3 size: 16 residues. The V and J ends lost 0 bases and 6 bases, in that order; junction bases with no gene match: 8. Germline loops: CDR1 SGHRS, CDR2 YFSETQ. Filled out from reference TRBV5-1 and TRBJ1-2, the complete variable domain reads KAGVTQTPRYLIKTRGQQVTLSCSPISGHRSVSWYQQTPGQGLQFLFEYFSETQRNKGNFPGRFSGRQFSNSRSEMNVSTLELGDSALYLCASSLALGTGEHGYTFGSGTRLTVV.

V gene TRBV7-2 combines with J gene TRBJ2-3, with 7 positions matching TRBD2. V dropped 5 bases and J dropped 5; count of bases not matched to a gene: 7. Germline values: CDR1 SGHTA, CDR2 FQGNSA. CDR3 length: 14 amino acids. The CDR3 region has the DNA TGTGCCAGCAGCCACCGGACTAGTGGAGATACGCAGTATTTT. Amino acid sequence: CASSHRTSGDTQYF.

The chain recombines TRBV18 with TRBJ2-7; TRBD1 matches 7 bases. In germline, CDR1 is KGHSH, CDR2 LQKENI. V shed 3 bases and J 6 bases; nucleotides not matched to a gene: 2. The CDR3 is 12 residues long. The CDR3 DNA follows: TGTGCCAGCTCACCCGACAGGGCCGAGCAGTACGTC. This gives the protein CASSPDRAEQYV.